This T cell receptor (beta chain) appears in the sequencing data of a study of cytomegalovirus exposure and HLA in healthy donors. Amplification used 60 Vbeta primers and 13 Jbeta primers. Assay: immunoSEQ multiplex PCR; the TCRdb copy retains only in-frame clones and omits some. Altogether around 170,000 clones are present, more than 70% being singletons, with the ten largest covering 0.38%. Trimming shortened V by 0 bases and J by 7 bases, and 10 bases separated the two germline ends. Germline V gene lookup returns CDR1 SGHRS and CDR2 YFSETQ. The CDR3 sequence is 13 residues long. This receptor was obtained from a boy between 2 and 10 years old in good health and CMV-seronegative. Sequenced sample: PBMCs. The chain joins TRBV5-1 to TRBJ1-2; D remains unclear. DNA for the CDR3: TGCGCCAGCAGCTTGGCCGGCGAGGGTGGCTACACCTTC. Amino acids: CASSLAGEGGYTF.